Presented here are 30 T cell receptor beta chains from one specimen sequenced in a study of metastatic and nonmetastatic thyroid tumors. No patient had received any treatment before thyroid surgery. TCRdb reanalyzed the PCR reads via MiXCR. The sample holds some 28,000 clones, 3.5% to 4% seen once. Sequenced input: blood. These receptors were taken from a male donor with papillary thyroid cancer or a benign thyroid nodule (not recorded which). Some clones in this sample may be carry-over from other donors' samples.

The chain recombines TRBV11-1 with TRBJ2-5; D gene unclear. Trimming cost V 1 base and J 4 bases, with 7 bases left between them. Germline CDR1 reads SGHAT; CDR2 reads FQDESV (reference sequence). This CDR3 is built from 13 residues. The CDR3 DNA reads as TGTGCCAGCAGCTTAGAACCAGGAGAGACCCAGTACTTC. Its translation is CASSLEPGETQYF.

Only a few counts were recorded for this clone. The gene calls are TRBV6-1 and TRBJ2-1, with 10 bases identical to TRBD2. Germline-derived CDR1 and CDR2 are MNHNS and SASEGT. This CDR3 contains 16 residues. Trimming cost V 7 bases and J 7 bases; bases outside gene matches: 13. The DNA of the CDR3 is TGTGCCAGCACCTCTGCGGCCGGGACTAGCGTAAATGAGCAGTTCTTC. Protein product: CASTSAAGTSVNEQFF.

V gene TRBV6-1 combines with J gene TRBJ1-2; D perhaps matches TRBD1 (6 bases). The CDR3 totals 14 residues. The ends were cut back, 4 bases at V and 6 bases at J, with 15 bases in the middle. The germline V gene has CDR1 MNHNS and CDR2 SASEGT. CDR3 amino acids: CASSAGREGDGYTF. The DNA for the CDR3 is TGTGCCAGCAGTGCGGGCAGGGAGGGGGATGGCTACACCTTC.

The rearrangement joins TRBV19 to TRBJ2-7; TRBD1 agrees at 8 bases. This CDR3 contains 17 residues. V dropped 4 bases and J dropped 7; count of bases not matched to a gene: 18. Germline V CDR1 and CDR2: LNHDA, SQIVND (reference sequence). The CDR3 bases are TGTGCCAGTAGTAAAGTCGGTTCGGGGACAGGCTCGCGGGAGCAGTACTTC. As protein: CASSKVGSGTGSREQYF.

By its share, this clone is medium-sized. This chain links TRBV6-1 with TRBJ2-1; the match to TRBD1 covers 7 bases. The V gene's germline CDR1 is MNHNS and CDR2 SASEGT. This CDR3 is built from 15 residues. With 4 bases clipped from V and 0 bases from J, the junction kept 3 bases outside the gene matches. The CDR3: CASSASGGSYNEQFF. Written as DNA, the CDR3 is TGTGCCAGCAGTGCATCAGGGGGCTCCTACAATGAGCAGTTCTTC.

This clone was observed many times. Just one base apart from a much larger clone, this may be a read error. This chain connects TRBV7-2 to TRBJ2-7; a possible D gene is TRBD1 (5 bases). Germline V gene sequence: CDR1 SGHTA, CDR2 FQGNSA. This CDR3 is built from 11 residues. V was pared by 10 bases and J by 4 bases, with 11 bases between. The CDR3 nucleotides read TGTGCCAACAGTCCAGGGTACGAGCAGTACTTC. Translated: CANSPGYEQYF. Using reference TRBV7-2 and TRBJ2-7 for the parts outside the CDR3, the full variable domain is GAGVSQSPSNKVTEKGKDVELRCDPISGHTALYWYRQSLGQGLEFLIYFQGNSAPDKSGLPSDRFSAERTGGSVSTLTIQRTQQEDSAVYLCANSPGYEQYFGPGTRLTVT.

V is TRBV14 and J is TRBJ1-2; D gene unclear. Germline loops: CDR1 SGHDN, CDR2 FVKESK. This CDR3 has 12 residues. V was trimmed by 4 bases and J by 8 bases, leaving 11 bases between them. CDR3 coding DNA: TGTGCCAGCAGCCTCCGGACGGACGGCTACACCTTC. Translation gives CASSLRTDGYTF.

This clone was observed a few times. The rearrangement joins TRBV27 to TRBJ2-7, with 12 bases identical to TRBD1. Germline-derived CDR1 and CDR2 are MNHEY and SMNVEV (reference sequence). The CDR3 contains 15 residues. V was pared by 6 bases and J by 5 bases, with 8 bases of the junction left unmatched. This CDR3 reads CASSLSGTGGNEQYF. For the CDR3, the DNA is TGTGCCAGCAGCCTCTCCGGGACAGGGGGCAACGAGCAGTACTTC.

This clone occurred many times. CDR3 bases: TGTGCCAGCAGCCCCCCGACCTCAAAGTACGAGCAGTACTTC. Amino acids: CASSPPTSKYEQYF. The V gene is TRBV9, the J gene TRBJ2-7, with unresolved D. V shed 4 bases and J shed 4 bases, with 15 bases lying between them. The CDR3 is 14 residues long. CDR1 is SGDLS and CDR2 is YYNGEE in the germline V gene.

This clone was seen a few times. V is TRBV19 and J is TRBJ1-5; D gene ambiguous. The germline V and J ends were trimmed by 5 bases and 4 bases, with 3 bases remaining between them. Germline V gene data show CDR1 as LNHDA and CDR2 as SQIVND (reference sequence). The CDR3 runs 11 residues. Here the CDR3 DNA reads TGTGCCAGTAGTCAAAATCAGCCCCAGCATTTT. Its protein product is CASSQNQPQHF.

This clone has a count of ten or more. The J gene is TRBJ1-1, the V gene TRBV2; perhaps TRBD1 as D (5 bases). The CDR3 has 12 amino acids. Trimming removed 10 bases from V and 1 base from J, with 10 bases in between. Germline V gene sequence: CDR1 SNHLY, CDR2 FYNNEI. The CDR3 coding sequence is TGTGCCACCTGGGGGGGGAACACTGAAGCTTTCTTT. This codes for CATWGGNTEAFF.

Within the sample, this clone is medium-sized (0.01 to 0.1%). The J gene is TRBJ2-7, the V gene TRBV24-1, with 8 bases aligning to TRBD1. The CDR3 totals 15 residues. The germline gives CDR1 KGHDR, CDR2 SFDVKD. V was pared by 5 bases and J by 0 bases, with 5 bases of the junction left unmatched. CDR3 in DNA: TGTGCCACCAGTGTCGAAACAGGGGGCTCCTACGAGCAGTACTTC. This codes for CATSVETGGSYEQYF.

The chain links TRBV6-2 or TRBV6-3 to TRBJ2-2; D is perhaps TRBD2 (6 bases). V dropped 5 bases and J dropped 7 bases, with 17 bases sitting between them. Per the germline V gene, CDR1 is MNHEY and CDR2 is SVGEGT. The CDR3 spans 15 residues. CDR3 sequence (DNA): TGTGCCAGCAGTAACCGGGGGACGACCGGCGGGGAGCTGTTTTTT. It is translated as CASSNRGTTGGELFF.

In this sample, this clone turned up many times. This CDR3 is also generated by other DNA sequences in the sample. The chain carries TRBV15 and TRBJ2-1, with TRBD2 matching 13 bases. The CDR3 totals 15 residues. Losses at the gene ends were 3 bases for V and 9 bases for J; bases not matched to a gene: 5. Germline V gene lookup returns CDR1 LNHNV and CDR2 YYDKDF (reference sequence). In DNA, the CDR3 is TGTGCCACCAGCAGGGGGACTAGCGGGGCAGGTGAGCAGTTCTTC. Translation gives CATSRGTSGAGEQFF.

This clone appeared a few times. A much larger clone sits a single nucleotide away, making a read error possible. The CDR3 spells CASSLARANYGYTF. As DNA, the CDR3 is TGTGCCAGCAGCTTGGCACGGGCTAACTATGGCTACACCTTC. V and J are TRBV5-4 and TRBJ1-2; D is ambiguous. Germline V lookup: CDR1 SGHNT, CDR2 YYREEE (reference sequence). The CDR3 runs to 14 residues. Deletions cut 0 bases from V and 0 bases from J, with 6 bases between.

The table lists this clone with many counts. V is TRBV5-4 and J is TRBJ1-1; D might be TRBD1 (5 bases). CDR3 size: 15 residues. Trimming removed 0 bases at V and 0 bases at J, with 9 bases between. CDR1 and CDR2 from the germline V gene are SGHNT and YYREEE (reference sequence). In DNA, the CDR3 is TGTGCCAGCAGCTTGGTGGGGCGGATGAACACTGAAGCTTTCTTT. This encodes CASSLVGRMNTEAFF.

The chain has TRBV20-1 and TRBJ2-2; the D gene could be TRBD1 or TRBD2 (5 bases each). From germline, CDR1 is DFQATT and CDR2 SNEGSKA (reference sequence). Trimming stripped 6 bases from V and 8 bases from J, with 19 bases between. The CDR3 loop spans 14 amino acids. The chain's CDR3 is CSAGVGHRLGELFF. CDR3 coding DNA: TGCAGTGCCGGGGTCGGACATAGGCTTGGGGAGCTGTTTTTT.

The J gene is TRBJ1-1, the V gene TRBV20-1, with TRBD1 as a possible D gene (6 bases). Germline V gene sequence: CDR1 DFQATT, CDR2 SNEGSKA (reference sequence). Trimming took off 5 bases at V and 9 bases at J, with 10 bases between the two ends. The CDR3 has 10 amino acids. The CDR3: CSASGAKAFF. The CDR3 nucleotides read TGCAGTGCTTCAGGGGCCAAAGCTTTCTTT.

About this clone itself: This sample also contains other DNA sequences that code for the same CDR3. The V and J genes are TRBV9 and TRBJ2-5; D remains unclear. CDR1 and CDR2 (germline): SGDLS, YYNGEE. The CDR3 consists of 13 residues. V lost 2 bases and J 0 bases, leaving 5 bases between the germline ends. Written as DNA, the CDR3 is TGTGCCAGCAGCGTGGGTTACCAAGAGACCCAGTACTTC. Its translation: CASSVGYQETQYF.

The V and J genes are TRBV6-1 and TRBJ1-2; the D is unclear. CDR1 is MNHNS and CDR2 is SASEGT in the germline V gene. Trimming cost V 3 bases and J 8 bases, with 13 bases left between them. There are 13 residues in the CDR3. The CDR3 coding sequence is TGTGCCAGCAGTGATTCGGGGTTTTACGGCTACACCTTC. It translates to CASSDSGFYGYTF.

The genes are TRBV7-8 and TRBJ2-7; D is possibly TRBD1 or TRBD2 (5 bases each). V was cut by 2 bases and J by 5 bases, with 16 bases left in between. The germline CDR1 and CDR2 sequences are SGHVS and FQNEAQ. The CDR3 is 15 amino acids. CDR3 coding DNA: TGTGCCAGCAGCTTAACCGGGACGGGTTCCCACGAGCAGTACTTC. This sequence encodes CASSLTGTGSHEQYF.

The rearrangement links TRBV5-1 to TRBJ2-3, with D unclear. This CDR3 comprises 12 residues. The V end was cut by 2 bases, the J end by 4 bases, with 5 bases between. Looked up from germline, CDR1 is SGHRS and CDR2 is YFSETQ. The CDR3 DNA follows: TGCGCCAGCAGCTTAGCGTCAGATACGCAGTATTTT. It specifies CASSLASDTQYF.

This clone is categorized as medium-sized. The chain recombines TRBV27 with TRBJ1-1; unclear D gene. Trimming took off 2 bases at V and 2 bases at J, with 9 bases between the two ends. The length of the CDR3 is 14 residues. CDR1 MNHEY and CDR2 SMNVEV come from the germline V gene (reference sequence). The CDR3 here is CASSLNGRNTEAFF. The DNA for the CDR3 is TGTGCCAGCAGTTTAAATGGGAGAAACACTGAAGCTTTCTTT.

The chain uses TRBV28 and TRBJ2-7, with 9 bases identical to TRBD1. The length of the CDR3 is 15 residues. V trimming: 4 bases; J trimming: 0 bases; junction bases outside the gene matches: 4. Germline CDR1 MDHEN, CDR2 SYDVKM. In DNA form, the CDR3 reads TGTGCCAGCAGTTCCCCGACAGGGGGCTCCTACGAGCAGTACTTC. The encoded protein is CASSSPTGGSYEQYF.

The table lists this clone with a few counts. This chain links TRBV6-1 with TRBJ2-7; TRBD2 matches at 11 bases. V lost 8 bases and J lost 2; bases outside the gene matches: 8. This CDR3 comprises 15 residues. Germline assignment: CDR1 MNHNS and CDR2 SASEGT. CDR3 residues: CASSNRLAGTYEQYF. The DNA for the CDR3 is TGTGCCAGCTCAAACCGACTAGCGGGGACCTACGAGCAGTACTTC.

At least ten counts were recorded for this clone. This chain joins TRBV10-3 and TRBJ1-3; D remains unclear. The CDR3 loop spans 15 amino acids. CDR1 and CDR2 from the germline V gene are ENHRY and SYGVKD. V was cut by 3 bases and J by 0 bases, with 9 bases left in between. CDR3 DNA: TGTGCCATCAGTGATTACGGCCACTCTGGAAACACCATATATTTT. Amino acids: CAISDYGHSGNTIYF.

This clone was observed many times. V gene TRBV12-3 or TRBV12-4 combines with J gene TRBJ1-1, with no clear D. The V and J ends lost 3 bases and 1 base respectively, with 6 bases between them. The CDR3 runs to 13 residues. CDR3 residues: CASSFPPNTEAFF. The CDR3, as DNA: TGTGCCAGCAGTTTTCCCCCGAACACTGAAGCTTTCTTT.

This chain uses TRBV4-1 with TRBJ2-7; 8 bases map to TRBD1. After removal of 3 bases from V and 6 bases from J, the junction contained 10 bases not matched to a gene. Germline assignment: CDR1 MGHRA and CDR2 YSYEKL. The CDR3 is 15 residues long. Written as DNA, the CDR3 is TGCGCCAGCAGCCATCTCGGACAGGGACACTCCGAGCAGTACTTC. Residues: CASSHLGQGHSEQYF.

This chain uses TRBV11-2 with TRBJ2-1; D may be TRBD2 (5 bases). Looked up from germline, CDR1 is SGHAT and CDR2 is FQNNGV. This CDR3 has 20 amino acids. Trimming took 1 base from V and 0 from J, leaving 22 bases between them. CDR3 coding DNA: TGTGCCAGCAGCTTAGTGGTTTGGGGTGCGGGTTTGGGCTCCTACAATGAGCAGTTCTTC. Amino acids: CASSLVVWGAGLGSYNEQFF.

In its sample, this clone was seen many times. Distinct nucleotide sequences in the sample also encode this CDR3. The V gene is TRBV6-5, the J gene TRBJ1-4, with 10 bases aligning to TRBD1. V lost 0 bases to trimming and J lost 8 bases; unmatched junction nucleotides: 9. This CDR3 contains 17 residues. The germline V gene encodes CDR1 MNHEY and CDR2 SVGAGI. The CDR3 DNA is TGTGCCAGCAGTTACTCGGGGCTCCCGGGACAGGGGGAAAAACTGTTTTTT. This codes for CASSYSGLPGQGEKLFF.